One T cell receptor beta chain is described in this entry. What it recognizes is unknown. The data are from a study of T cell repertoires in ileal Crohn's disease. Overall study findings and caveats: Mucosal expansions were suggested to be mainly CD8 T cells. All patients with clonality above 26.8% had endoscopic recurrence.

Included were adult ileal or ileocolonic Crohn's patients indicated for ileocolonic resection. V was cut by 7 bases and J by 6 bases, with 19 bases left in between. Germline assignment: CDR1 MDHEN and CDR2 SYDVKM. The length of the CDR3 is 14 residues. Generated by immunoSEQ multiplex PCR, the TCRdb table keeps only in-frame clones and is missing some. The data show about 5,500 clones, approximately 80% seen once. What was sequenced was ileal tissue. The sequence came from an adult with Crohn's disease. This chain uses TRBV28 with TRBJ2-7; a weak D match, TRBD2 (6 bases). CDR3 loop: CASKEGRTLGEQYF. The CDR3 DNA follows: TGTGCCAGCAAGGAGGGCAGGACACTGGGCGAGCAGTACTTC. The variable domain in full, completed from reference TRBV28 and TRBJ2-7, reads DVKVTQSSRYLVKRTGEKVFLECVQDMDHENMFWYRQDPGLGLRLIYFSYDVKMKEKGDIPEGYSVSREKKERFSLILESASTNQTSMYLCASKEGRTLGEQYFGPGTRLTVT.